The entry below gives a single T cell receptor beta chain sequence along with its context. Time point in this sample: sample taken at primary tumor resection. Unsorted whole RNA samples from tumor, nontumor lung or frozen PBMC were sequenced. The record originates from a study of spatial heterogeneity in lung cancer. The overall study: Alpha-chain detections were consistently fewer than beta-chain detections among the sequences.

Each CDR3 protein gets one entry after TCRdb re-called the 5' RACE reads with MiXCR. The sample lists about 27,000 distinct CDR3 sequences; 5.5% to 8.5% were seen once. V gave up 8 bases and J gave up 0 bases, with 19 bases separating them. Germline CDR1 and CDR2: MDHEN and SYDVKM. The CDR3 spans 17 residues. The chain couples TRBV28 to TRBJ2-2, with D maybe TRBD1 (5 bases). This specimen was PBMCs, taken at surgery. The receptor was derived from a male donor with early-stage non-small cell lung cancer. CDR3: CASETKAGPTNTGELFF. For the CDR3, the DNA is TGTGCCAGCGAAACTAAGGCAGGGCCTACGAACACCGGGGAGCTGTTTTTT.